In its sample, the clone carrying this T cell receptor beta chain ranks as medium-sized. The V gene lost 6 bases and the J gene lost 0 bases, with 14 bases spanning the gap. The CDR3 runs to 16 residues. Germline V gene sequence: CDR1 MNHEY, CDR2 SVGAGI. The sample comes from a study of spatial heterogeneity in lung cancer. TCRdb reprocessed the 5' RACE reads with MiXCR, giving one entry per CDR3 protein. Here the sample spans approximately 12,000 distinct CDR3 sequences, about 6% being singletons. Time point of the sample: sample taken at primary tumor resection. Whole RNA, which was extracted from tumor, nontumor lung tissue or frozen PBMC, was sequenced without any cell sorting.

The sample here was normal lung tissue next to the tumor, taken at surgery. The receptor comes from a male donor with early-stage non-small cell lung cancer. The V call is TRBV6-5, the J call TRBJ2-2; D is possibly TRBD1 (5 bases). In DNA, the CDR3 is TGTGCCAGCAGAAGGACACATAGAACGAACACCGGGGAGCTGTTTTTT. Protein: CASRRTHRTNTGELFF.